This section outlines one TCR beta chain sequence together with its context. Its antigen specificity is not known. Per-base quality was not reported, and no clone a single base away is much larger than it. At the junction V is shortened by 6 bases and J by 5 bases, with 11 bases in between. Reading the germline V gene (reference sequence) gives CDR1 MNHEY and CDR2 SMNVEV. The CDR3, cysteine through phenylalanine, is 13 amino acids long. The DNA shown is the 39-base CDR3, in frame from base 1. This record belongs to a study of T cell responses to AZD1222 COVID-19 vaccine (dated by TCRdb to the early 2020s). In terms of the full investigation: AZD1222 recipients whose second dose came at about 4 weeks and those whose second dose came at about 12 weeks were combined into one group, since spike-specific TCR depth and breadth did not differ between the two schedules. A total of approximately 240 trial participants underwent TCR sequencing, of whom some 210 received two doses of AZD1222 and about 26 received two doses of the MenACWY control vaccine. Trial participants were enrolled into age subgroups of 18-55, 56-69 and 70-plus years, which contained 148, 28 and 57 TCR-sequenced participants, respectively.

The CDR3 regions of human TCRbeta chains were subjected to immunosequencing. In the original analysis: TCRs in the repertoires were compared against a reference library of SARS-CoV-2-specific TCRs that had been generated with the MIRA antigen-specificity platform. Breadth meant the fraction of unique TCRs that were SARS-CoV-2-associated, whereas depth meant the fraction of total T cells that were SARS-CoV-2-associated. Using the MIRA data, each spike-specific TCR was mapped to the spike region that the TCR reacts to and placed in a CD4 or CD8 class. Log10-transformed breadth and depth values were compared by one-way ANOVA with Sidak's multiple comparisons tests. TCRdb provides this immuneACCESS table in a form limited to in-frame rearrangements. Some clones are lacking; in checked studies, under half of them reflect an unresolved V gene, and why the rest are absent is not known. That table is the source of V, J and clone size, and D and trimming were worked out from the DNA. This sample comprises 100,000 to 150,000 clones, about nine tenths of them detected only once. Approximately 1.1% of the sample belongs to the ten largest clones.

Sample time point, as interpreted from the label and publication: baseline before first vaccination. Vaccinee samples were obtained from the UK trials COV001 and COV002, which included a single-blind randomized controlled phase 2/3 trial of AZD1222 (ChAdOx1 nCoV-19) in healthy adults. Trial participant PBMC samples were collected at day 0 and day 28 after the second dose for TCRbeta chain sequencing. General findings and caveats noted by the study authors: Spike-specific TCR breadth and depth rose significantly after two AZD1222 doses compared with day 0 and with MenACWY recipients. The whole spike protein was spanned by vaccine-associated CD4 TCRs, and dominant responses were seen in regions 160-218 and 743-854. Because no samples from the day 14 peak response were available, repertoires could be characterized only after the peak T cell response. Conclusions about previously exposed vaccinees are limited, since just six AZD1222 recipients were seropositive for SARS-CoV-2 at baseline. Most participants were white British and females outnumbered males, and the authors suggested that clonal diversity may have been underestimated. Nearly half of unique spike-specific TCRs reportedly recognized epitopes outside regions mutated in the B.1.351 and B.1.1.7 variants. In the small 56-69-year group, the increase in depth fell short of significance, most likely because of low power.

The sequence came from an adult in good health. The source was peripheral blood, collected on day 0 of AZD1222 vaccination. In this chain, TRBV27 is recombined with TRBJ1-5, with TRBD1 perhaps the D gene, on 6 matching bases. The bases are TGTGCCAGCAGCTCCAGGGGCCATCAGCCCCAGCATTTT. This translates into CASSSRGHQPQHF.